This T cell receptor beta chain originates from a study of technical replicates of blood from a few donors. V shed 5 bases and J 6 bases; nucleotides not matched to a gene: 6. From germline, CDR1 is SGHVS and CDR2 FQNEAQ. This CDR3 spans 16 amino acids. Sequenced by immunoSEQ multiplex PCR; TCRdb stores in-frame clones only, minus some. This table holds around 97,000 clones, around 96% found once. The sequence was collected from a human donor in good health. Specimen: T cells isolated from PBMCs. The chain is built from TRBV7-8 and TRBJ2-2; 13 positions match TRBD2. The CDR3 protein is CASSLGLAGVPGELFF. The CDR3 DNA follows: TGTGCCAGCAGCCTCGGACTAGCGGGAGTCCCCGGGGAGCTGTTTTTT.